This T cell receptor (beta chain) emerged from a study of T cells in Graves' hyperthyroidism and ophthalmopathy. This clonotype turned up a few times. Its antigen is still unknown. Study-level points and caveats: Most clonotypes that expanded in the thyroid above 0.001 also showed up in blood. From stable hyperthyroidism, ophthalmopathy was separated by a 13 V-J model.

TCR beta CDR3 sequences were amplified from RNA transcripts. TCR CDR3 regions were first amplified by RT-PCR with HTBI primers. TCRdb reprocessed the multiplex PCR reads with MiXCR, giving one entry per CDR3 protein. The sample has a few hundred thousand distinct CDR3 sequences, about 16% seen once. Germline V gene sequence: CDR1 SEHNR, CDR2 FQNEAQ (reference sequence). Trimming removed 5 bases at V and 1 base at J, with 20 bases between. The CDR3 sequence is 17 residues long. Ophthalmopathy patients had moderate-to-severe active disease, CAS ≥3, NOSPECS ≥4, and disease duration under 3 months. The PBMCs studied were ones that came from 8 to 10 ml fresh peripheral blood.

This chain joins TRBV7-9 and TRBJ2-5, with D perhaps assigned TRBD1 or TRBD2 (7 bases each). The sequenced material came from blood. The receptor was isolated from a woman aged 25 to 45 with Graves' ophthalmopathy. The CDR3 nucleotides read TGTGCCAGCAGCCCCAGGGGGAGGGGACAATTCCAAGAGACCCAGTACTTC. It specifies CASSPRGRGQFQETQYF.